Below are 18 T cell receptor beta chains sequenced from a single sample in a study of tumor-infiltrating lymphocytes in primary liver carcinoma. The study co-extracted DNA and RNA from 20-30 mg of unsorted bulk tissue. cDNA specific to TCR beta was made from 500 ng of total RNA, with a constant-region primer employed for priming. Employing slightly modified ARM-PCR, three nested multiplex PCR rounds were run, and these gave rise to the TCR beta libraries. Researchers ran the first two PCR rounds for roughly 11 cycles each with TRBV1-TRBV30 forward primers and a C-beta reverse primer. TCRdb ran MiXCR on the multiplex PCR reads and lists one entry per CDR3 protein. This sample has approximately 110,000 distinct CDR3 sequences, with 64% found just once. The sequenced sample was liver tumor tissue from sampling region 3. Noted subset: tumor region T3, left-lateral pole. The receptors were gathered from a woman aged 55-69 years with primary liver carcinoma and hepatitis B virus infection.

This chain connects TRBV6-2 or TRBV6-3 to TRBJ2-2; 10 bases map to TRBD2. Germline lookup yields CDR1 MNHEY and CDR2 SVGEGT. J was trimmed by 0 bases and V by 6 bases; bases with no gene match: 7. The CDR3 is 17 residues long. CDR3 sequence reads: CASSPHSGGPNTGELFF. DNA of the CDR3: TGTGCCAGCAGCCCACATAGCGGGGGGCCGAACACCGGGGAGCTGTTTTTT.

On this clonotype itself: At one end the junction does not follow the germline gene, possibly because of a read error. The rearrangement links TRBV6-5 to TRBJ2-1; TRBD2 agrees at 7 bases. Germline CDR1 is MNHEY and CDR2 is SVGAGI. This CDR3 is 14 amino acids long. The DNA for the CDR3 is TGTGCCAGCAGTCTCCCGGGGGGTAAGAATGAGCAGTCCTTC. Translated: CASSLPGGKNEQSF.

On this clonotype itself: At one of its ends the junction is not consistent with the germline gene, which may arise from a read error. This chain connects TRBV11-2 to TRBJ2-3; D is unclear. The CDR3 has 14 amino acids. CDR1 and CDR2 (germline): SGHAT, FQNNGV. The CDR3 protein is CASSFLPSTYTQYF. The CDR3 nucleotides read TGTGCCAGCAGCTTTCTCCCGAGCACATATACGCAGTATTTT. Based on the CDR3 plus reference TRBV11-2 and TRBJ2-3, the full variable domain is EAGVAQSPRYKIIEKRQSVAFWCNPISGHATLYWYQQILGQGPKLLIQFQNNGVVDDSQLPKDRFSAERLKGVDSTLKIQPAKLEDSAVYLCASSFLPSTYTQYFGPGTRLTVL.

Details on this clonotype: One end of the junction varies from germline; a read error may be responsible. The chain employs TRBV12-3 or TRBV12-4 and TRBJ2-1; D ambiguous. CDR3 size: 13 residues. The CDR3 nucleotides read TGTGTCAGCAGTTTAGTACGGTACAATGAGCAGTTCTTC. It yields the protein CVSSLVRYNEQFF.

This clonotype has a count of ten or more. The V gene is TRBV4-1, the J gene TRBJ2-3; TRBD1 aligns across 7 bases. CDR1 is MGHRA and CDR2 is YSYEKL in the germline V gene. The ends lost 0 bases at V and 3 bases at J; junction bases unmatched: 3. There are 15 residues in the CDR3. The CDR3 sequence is CASSQDHRGTDTQYF. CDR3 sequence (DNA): TGCGCCAGCAGCCAAGATCACAGGGGAACAGATACGCAGTATTTT.

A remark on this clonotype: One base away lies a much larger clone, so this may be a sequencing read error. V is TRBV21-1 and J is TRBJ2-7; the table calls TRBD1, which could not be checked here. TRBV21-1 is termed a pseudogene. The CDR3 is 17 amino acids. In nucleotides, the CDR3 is TGTGCCAGCGGCAAAGCGCCCCAGGCGCGGAACCCCTACGAGCAGTACTTC. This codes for CASGKAPQARNPYEQYF.

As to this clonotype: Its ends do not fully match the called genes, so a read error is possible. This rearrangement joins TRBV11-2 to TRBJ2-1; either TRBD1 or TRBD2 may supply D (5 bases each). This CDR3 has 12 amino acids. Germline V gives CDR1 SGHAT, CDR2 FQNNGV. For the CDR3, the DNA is TGTGCCAGCAGCTTAATGAACGGGACGCAGTCCTTC. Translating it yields CASSLMNGTQSF. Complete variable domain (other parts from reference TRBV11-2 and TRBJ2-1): EAGVAQSPRYKIIEKRQSVAFWCNPISGHATLYWYQQILGQGPKLLIQFQNNGVVDDSQLPKDRFSAERLKGVDSTLKIQPAKLEDSAVYLCASSLMNGTQSFGPGTRLTVL.

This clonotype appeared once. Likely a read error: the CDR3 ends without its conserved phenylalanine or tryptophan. CDR3 protein: CTSSPRTAGVREQYI. CDR3 DNA: TGTACCAGCAGCCCTCGGACAGCAGGAGTACGCGAGCAGTACATC. The gene calls are TRBV11-1 and TRBJ2-5; weak D call: TRBD1 (6 bases). The better agreement between TRBJ2-7 and the DNA end casts doubt on the J call. Germline CDR1 is SGHAT and CDR2 is FQDESV (reference sequence). The CDR3 consists of 15 residues.

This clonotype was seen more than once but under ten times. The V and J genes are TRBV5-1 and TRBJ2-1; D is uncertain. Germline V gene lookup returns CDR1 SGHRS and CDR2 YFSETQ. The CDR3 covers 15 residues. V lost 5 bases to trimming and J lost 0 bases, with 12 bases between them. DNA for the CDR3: TGCGCCAGCAGACCTGACCTTGGCTCCTACAATGAGCAGTTCTTC. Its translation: CASRPDLGSYNEQFF. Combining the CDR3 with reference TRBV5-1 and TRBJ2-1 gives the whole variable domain KAGVTQTPRYLIKTRGQQVTLSCSPISGHRSVSWYQQTPGQGLQFLFEYFSETQRNKGNFPGRFSGRQFSNSRSEMNVSTLELGDSALYLCASRPDLGSYNEQFFGPGTRLTVL.

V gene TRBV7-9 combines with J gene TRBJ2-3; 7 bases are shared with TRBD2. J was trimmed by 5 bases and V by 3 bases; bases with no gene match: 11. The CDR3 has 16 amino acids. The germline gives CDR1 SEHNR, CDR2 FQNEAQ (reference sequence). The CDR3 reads CASSFAGEQAVDTQYF. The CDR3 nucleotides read TGTGCCAGCAGCTTTGCGGGGGAGCAGGCTGTAGATACGCAGTATTTT.

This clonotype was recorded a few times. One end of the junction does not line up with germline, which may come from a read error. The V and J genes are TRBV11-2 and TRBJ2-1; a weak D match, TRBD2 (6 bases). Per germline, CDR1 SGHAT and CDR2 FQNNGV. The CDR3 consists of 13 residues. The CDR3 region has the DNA TGTGCCAGCAGCCTTGGGGGGACCGGTGAGCAGTTATTC. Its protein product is CASSLGGTGEQLF.

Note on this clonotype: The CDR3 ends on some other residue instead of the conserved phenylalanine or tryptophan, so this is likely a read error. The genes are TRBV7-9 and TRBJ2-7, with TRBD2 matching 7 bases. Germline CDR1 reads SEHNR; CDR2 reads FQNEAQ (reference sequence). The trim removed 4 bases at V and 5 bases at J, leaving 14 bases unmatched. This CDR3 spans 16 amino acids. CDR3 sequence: CASSSSSAGVAHEQYL. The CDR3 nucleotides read TGTGCCAGCAGCTCTTCCTCGGCGGGAGTTGCCCACGAGCAGTACCTC.

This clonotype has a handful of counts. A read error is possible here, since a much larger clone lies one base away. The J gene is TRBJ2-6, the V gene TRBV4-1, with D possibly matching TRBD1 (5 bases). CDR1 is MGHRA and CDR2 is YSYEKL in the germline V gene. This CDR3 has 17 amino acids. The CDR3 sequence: CASSQVVGTSGANILTF. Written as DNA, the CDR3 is TGCGCCAGCAGCCAAGTTGTCGGAACCTCTGGGGCCAACATCCTGACTTTC.

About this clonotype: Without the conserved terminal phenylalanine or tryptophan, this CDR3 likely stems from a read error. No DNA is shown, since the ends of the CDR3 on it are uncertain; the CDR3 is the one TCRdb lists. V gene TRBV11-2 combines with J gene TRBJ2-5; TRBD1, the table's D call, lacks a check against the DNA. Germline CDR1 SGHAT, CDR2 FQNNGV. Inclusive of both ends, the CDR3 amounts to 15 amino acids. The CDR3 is CASSRESGVWETQYV.

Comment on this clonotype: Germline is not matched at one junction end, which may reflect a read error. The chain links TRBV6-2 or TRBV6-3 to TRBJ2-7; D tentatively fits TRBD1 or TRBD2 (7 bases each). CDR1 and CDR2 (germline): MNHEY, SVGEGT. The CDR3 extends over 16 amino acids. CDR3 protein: CASSPKGAGANYEQYF. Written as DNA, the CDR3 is TGCGCCAGCAGTCCTAAGGGGGCGGGAGCGAACTACGAGCAGTACTTC.

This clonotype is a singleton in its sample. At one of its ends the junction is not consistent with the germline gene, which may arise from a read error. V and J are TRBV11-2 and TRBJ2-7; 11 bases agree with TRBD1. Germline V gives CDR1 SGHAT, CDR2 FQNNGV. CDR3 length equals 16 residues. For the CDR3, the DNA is TGTACCAGCAGCTTTGGGACAGGGGGTGGATTCGAAGAGCAGTACTTC. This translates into CTSSFGTGGGFEEQYF.

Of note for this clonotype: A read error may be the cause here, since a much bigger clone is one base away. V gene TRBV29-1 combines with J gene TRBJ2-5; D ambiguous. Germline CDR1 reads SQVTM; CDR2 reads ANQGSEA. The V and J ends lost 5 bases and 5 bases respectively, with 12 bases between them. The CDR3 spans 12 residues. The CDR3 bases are TGCAGCGTTCGGGCGGCGCCGGAGACCCAGTACTTC. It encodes CSVRAAPETQYF. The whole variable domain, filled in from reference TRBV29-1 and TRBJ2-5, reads SAVISQKPSRDICQRGTSLTIQCQVDSQVTMMFWYRQQPGQSLTLIATANQGSEATYESGFVIDKFPISRPNLTFSTLTVSNMSPEDSSIYLCSVRAAPETQYFGPGTRLLVL.

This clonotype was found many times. The CDR3 here is CASSPGLAIGGELFF. CDR3 in DNA: TGCGCCAGCAGTCCGGGACTAGCCATTGGCGGGGAGCTGTTTTTT. The chain is built from TRBV5-1 and TRBJ2-2, with TRBD2 matching over 9 bases. Germline V gene sequence: CDR1 SGHRS, CDR2 YFSETQ. V was clipped by 5 bases and J by 7 bases; unmatched bases: 9. The CDR3 runs to 15 residues.